Described below is a single TCR beta chain sequence and its context. Its antigen is not known. The sample belongs to a study of PD-1 blockade in classical Hodgkin lymphoma. Study results and caveats: Researchers reported that CD4+ TCR diversity, though not CD8+, rose significantly by C4D1. The study reported lower baseline TCR diversity in newly diagnosed patients than in healthy donors.

CDR3 length equals 16 residues. With 2 bases removed from V and 6 bases from J, the gap between germline ends came to 16 bases. From germline, CDR1 is MNHEY and CDR2 SVGAGI. Time point meaning: cycle 4 day 1 (C4D1), after 6 weeks of nivolumab. Each patient experienced a relapse that followed autologous stem cell transplantation, and brentuximab vedotin exposure varied. Method: immunoSEQ multiplex PCR; TCRdb's copy keeps in-frame clones and lacks some. The sample holds approximately 20,000 clones, 76% seen once. This sample comprised peripheral blood mononuclear cells (PBMCs), obtained before the fourth cycle of nivolumab. The V call is TRBV6-5, the J call TRBJ2-2; unclear D gene. This receptor was taken from a human donor with classical Hodgkin lymphoma. The CDR3 DNA reads as TGTGCCAGCAGTTACACACTGCCTGTTGGACCCGGGGAGCTGTTTTTT. Protein: CASSYTLPVGPGELFF.